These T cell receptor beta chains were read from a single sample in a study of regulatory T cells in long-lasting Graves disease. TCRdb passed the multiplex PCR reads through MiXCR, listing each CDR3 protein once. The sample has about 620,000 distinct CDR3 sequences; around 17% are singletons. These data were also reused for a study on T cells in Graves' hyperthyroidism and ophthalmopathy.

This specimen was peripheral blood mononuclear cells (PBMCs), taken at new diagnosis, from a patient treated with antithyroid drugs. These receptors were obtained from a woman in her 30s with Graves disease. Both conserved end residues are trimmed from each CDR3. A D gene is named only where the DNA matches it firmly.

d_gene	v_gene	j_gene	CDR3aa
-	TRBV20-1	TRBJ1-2	SAMVYGYT
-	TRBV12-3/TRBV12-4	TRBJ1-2	ASSLGGYYGYT
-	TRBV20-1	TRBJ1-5	SASAYSNQPQH
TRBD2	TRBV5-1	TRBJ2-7	ASSLAAGGTYEQY
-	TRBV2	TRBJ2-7	ASTLSGAKYEQY
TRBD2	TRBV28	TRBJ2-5	ASRPGLAEISQETQY
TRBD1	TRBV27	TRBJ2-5	ASSSETGGAGETQY
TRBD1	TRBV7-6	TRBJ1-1	ASSLLGRGKNTEAF
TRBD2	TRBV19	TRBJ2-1	ASSITSGVYNEQF
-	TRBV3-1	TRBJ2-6	ASSPSPGLLDSGANVLT
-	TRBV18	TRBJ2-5	ASSPIVPGEETQY
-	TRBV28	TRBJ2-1	ASGVYLNEQF
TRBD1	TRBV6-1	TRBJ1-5	ASSTTGVWGQPQH
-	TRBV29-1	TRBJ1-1	SARMNTEAF
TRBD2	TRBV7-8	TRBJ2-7	ASSFGLAGVTHSYEQY
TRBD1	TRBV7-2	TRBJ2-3	ASSFSTGNSDTQY
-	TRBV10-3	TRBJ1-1	AFKGEPTEAF
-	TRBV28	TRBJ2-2	ASSQRPPPGELF
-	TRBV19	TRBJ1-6	ASNLQIGNSPLH
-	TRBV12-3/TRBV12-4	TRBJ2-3	ASSLTGWGRADTQY
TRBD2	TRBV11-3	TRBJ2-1	ASSLEAGGPNEQF
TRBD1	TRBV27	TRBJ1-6	ASSRQGARDSSPLH
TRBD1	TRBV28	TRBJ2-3	ASAQSGGGTDTQY
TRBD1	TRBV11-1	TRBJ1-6	ASTFDRGLNSPLH
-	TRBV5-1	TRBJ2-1	ASSLNSQGLSEQF
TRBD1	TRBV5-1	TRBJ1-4	ASRTGTGGEKLF
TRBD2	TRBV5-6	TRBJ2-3	ASSPGLAGAGSTDTQY
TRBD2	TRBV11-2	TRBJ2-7	ASSHSGTKSSYEQY
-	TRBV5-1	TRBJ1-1	ASSLRTDYTEAF
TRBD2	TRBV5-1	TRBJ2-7	ASSESGRAVYEQY
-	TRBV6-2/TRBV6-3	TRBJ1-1	ASSGEVEAF
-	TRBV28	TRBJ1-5	ASSLPGRLGNQPQH
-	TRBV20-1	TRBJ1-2	SAITYGYT
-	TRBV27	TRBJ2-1	ASREPSGLSNEQF
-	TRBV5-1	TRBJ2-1	ASSPEVETFNEQF
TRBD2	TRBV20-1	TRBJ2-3	SARVIAGGETQY
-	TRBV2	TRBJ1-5	ASSESLSTAQPQH
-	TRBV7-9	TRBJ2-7	ASSTQYEQY
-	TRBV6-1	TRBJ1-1	ASRSRRGITEAF
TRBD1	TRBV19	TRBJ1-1	ASSRQGAGSDTEAF
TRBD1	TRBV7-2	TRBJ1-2	ASSWTGPANYGYT
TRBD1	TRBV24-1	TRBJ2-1	ATRGQAHNEQF
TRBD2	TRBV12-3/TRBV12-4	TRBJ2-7	ASSLTAGVRYEQY
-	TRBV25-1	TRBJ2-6	ASSETLFSGANVLT
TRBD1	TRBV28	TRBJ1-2	ASRPDRGYYGYT
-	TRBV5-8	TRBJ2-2	ASRRTATGELF
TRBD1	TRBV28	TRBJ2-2	ASSFPRQGVTGELF
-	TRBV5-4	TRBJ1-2	APSRGGQAPHYGYT
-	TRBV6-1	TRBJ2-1	ASSPRQRSYNEQF
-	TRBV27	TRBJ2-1	ASSLGNKLSYNEQF
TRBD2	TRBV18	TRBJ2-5	ASSPGLAGAQTQY
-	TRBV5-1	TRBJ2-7	ASSDRFDGEQY